This is a list of T cell receptor beta chains from one sample in a study of T cells in Graves' hyperthyroidism and ophthalmopathy. TCRdb re-called the multiplex PCR reads with MiXCR, one entry per CDR3 protein. The sample has 750,000 to 900,000 distinct CDR3 sequences; 35% to 40% are singletons. Sequenced sample: blood. These receptors came from a man aged 18 to 29 with Graves' hyperthyroidism. Both conserved end residues are trimmed from each CDR3. Fields, in order: D gene, V gene, J gene, CDR3 protein. A D gene is named only where the DNA matches it firmly.

D: .; V: TRBV6-5; J: TRBJ2-6; CDR3: ASSYEGGGANVLT
D: TRBD2; V: TRBV9; J: TRBJ2-5; CDR3: ASSPEKRGFQETQY
D: TRBD1; V: TRBV11-3; J: TRBJ2-7; CDR3: ASSGPSQGAAYEQY
D: TRBD1; V: TRBV12-3/TRBV12-4; J: TRBJ2-7; CDR3: ASSHGQEIPSYEQY
D: TRBD1; V: TRBV20-1; J: TRBJ1-1; CDR3: SASWTGTEAF
D: .; V: TRBV20-1; J: TRBJ1-4; CDR3: SAREGRLGEKLF
D: TRBD2; V: TRBV7-3; J: TRBJ2-7; CDR3: ASSLAGGPEEQY
D: .; V: TRBV7-2; J: TRBJ2-7; CDR3: ASSQQYEQY
D: TRBD1; V: TRBV9; J: TRBJ1-2; CDR3: ASSVPGQGHGYT
D: .; V: TRBV12-3/TRBV12-4; J: TRBJ2-7; CDR3: ASSLDPGAQEY
D: TRBD1; V: TRBV7-9; J: TRBJ2-5; CDR3: ASSLLGTGQETQY
D: TRBD2; V: TRBV2; J: TRBJ2-2; CDR3: ASSAPRGGTGELF
D: TRBD2; V: TRBV29-1; J: TRBJ2-7; CDR3: SVELAGGMYEQY
D: .; V: TRBV11-2; J: TRBJ1-5; CDR3: ASSRELNQPQH
D: .; V: TRBV19; J: TRBJ1-2; CDR3: ASELPNYGYT
D: .; V: TRBV5-6; J: TRBJ1-2; CDR3: ASSLVGRGAGYT
D: .; V: TRBV30; J: TRBJ2-7; CDR3: AWKMGNEQY
D: TRBD1; V: TRBV5-1; J: TRBJ1-2; CDR3: ASSHTPTGEHDGYT
D: TRBD1; V: TRBV2; J: TRBJ1-2; CDR3: ASSAAGQRYGYT
D: TRBD1; V: TRBV20-1; J: TRBJ1-1; CDR3: SARQGAVNTEAF
D: .; V: TRBV5-1; J: TRBJ1-5; CDR3: ASSLGEGLWQPQH
D: .; V: TRBV2; J: TRBJ1-1; CDR3: ASERPPNTEAF
D: .; V: TRBV10-3; J: TRBJ2-7; CDR3: ATGAMRGEQY
D: .; V: TRBV12-3/TRBV12-4; J: TRBJ1-6; CDR3: GSSLGGSPLH
D: TRBD1; V: TRBV7-9; J: TRBJ1-2; CDR3: ASSLVGQAAYGYT
D: .; V: TRBV19; J: TRBJ1-1; CDR3: ASSPFGTEAF
D: .; V: TRBV2; J: TRBJ1-5; CDR3: ASMGGNNQPQH
D: .; V: TRBV10-3; J: TRBJ1-1; CDR3: AISNIPQLARGRNTEAF
D: TRBD1; V: TRBV2; J: TRBJ1-5; CDR3: ASFRQGGNQPQH
D: .; V: TRBV2; J: TRBJ2-7; CDR3: ASSDTYYEQY
D: .; V: TRBV25-1; J: TRBJ2-5; CDR3: ASIPLPEAGETQY
D: .; V: TRBV7-3; J: TRBJ1-3; CDR3: ASSAQAGWGETIY